What follows are 23 T cell receptor beta chains derived from one specimen sequenced in a study of early T cells in non-severe SARS-CoV-2 infection. TCRdb itself ran the 5' RACE reads through MiXCR, one entry per CDR3 protein. The sample lists some 21,000 distinct CDR3 sequences; roughly 5.3% were seen once. The sample consisted of whole blood. These receptors were obtained from an adult who was a healthcare worker with PCR-confirmed SARS-CoV-2 infection or an uninfected control (not recorded which).

Ten or more counts support this clonotype. V gene TRBV15 combines with J gene TRBJ1-5; D is uncertain. V was cut by 3 bases and J by 5 bases, with 5 bases left in between. Germline CDR1 LNHNV, CDR2 YYDKDF (reference sequence). The CDR3 is 12 amino acids. CDR3 sequence: CATSSRDQPQHF. The CDR3 nucleotides read TGTGCCACCAGCAGTAGAGATCAGCCCCAGCATTTT.

The CDR3 sequence: CASRRTGGYNEKLFF. The CDR3 bases are TGTGCCAGCAGGCGTACAGGGGGATATAATGAAAAACTGTTTTTT. The J gene is TRBJ1-4, the V gene TRBV7-2, with 8 bases matching TRBD1. The CDR3 extends over 15 amino acids. Germline CDR1 is SGHTA and CDR2 is FQGNSA. V shed 6 bases, J shed 4 bases, and the junction held 7 bases outside the gene matches.

Many counts were recorded for this clonotype. The rearrangement uses TRBV18 and TRBJ1-5; the match to TRBD1 covers 9 bases. V lost 6 bases, J lost 7 bases, and 10 bases stayed unmatched. The germline V gene has CDR1 KGHSH and CDR2 LQKENI. This CDR3 is built from 15 residues. CDR3 residues: CASSPFTGGAQPQHF. CDR3 sequence (DNA): TGTGCCAGCTCGCCATTTACAGGGGGCGCCCAGCCCCAGCATTTT.

The sample holds many counts of this clonotype. This chain uses TRBV29-1 with TRBJ2-3, with D uncertain. Trimming removed 4 bases at V and 0 bases at J, with 14 bases between. The CDR3 has 15 residues. Germline CDR1 and CDR2: SQVTM and ANQGSEA. The CDR3 reads CSVGIFSSSTDTQYF. The CDR3 DNA reads TGCAGCGTTGGTATATTCAGCTCTAGCACAGATACGCAGTATTTT.

The gene calls are TRBV29-1 and TRBJ2-2, with D unresolved. Deletions cut 2 bases from V and 6 bases from J, with 4 bases between. The CDR3 runs to 11 residues. Per germline, CDR1 SQVTM and CDR2 ANQGSEA. CDR3 in amino acids: CSVERSGELFF. CDR3 bases: TGCAGCGTTGAACGCTCCGGGGAGCTGTTTTTT.

In the case of this clonotype: With a much larger clone just one base away, this may be a read error. The rearrangement uses TRBV29-1 and TRBJ2-5; no clear D. Trimming pared 1 base from V and 3 bases from J, leaving 15 bases between. The CDR3 totals 15 residues. The germline V gene encodes CDR1 SQVTM and CDR2 ANQGSEA. This CDR3 is CSVEGSHEWEETQYF. The CDR3 DNA follows: TGCAGCGTTGAAGGTAGCCACGAGTGGGAAGAGACCCAGTACTTC. Combining the CDR3 with reference TRBV29-1 and TRBJ2-5 gives the whole variable domain SAVISQKPSRDICQRGTSLTIQCQVDSQVTMMFWYRQQPGQSLTLIATANQGSEATYESGFVIDKFPISRPNLTFSTLTVSNMSPEDSSIYLCSVEGSHEWEETQYFGPGTRLLVL.

This rearrangement joins TRBV7-8 to TRBJ2-7; TRBD2 aligns across 8 bases. Germline trimming cut 2 bases from V and 2 bases from J; bases unmatched to any gene: 8. The CDR3 runs 16 residues. Germline CDR1 reads SGHVS; CDR2 reads FQNEAQ. CDR3 sequence reads: CASSLLSAGVTYEQYF. Here the CDR3 DNA reads TGTGCCAGCAGCTTACTCTCAGCGGGAGTAACCTACGAGCAGTACTTC.

This clonotype turned up a few times. The rearrangement joins TRBV7-6 to TRBJ2-2; no firm D call. V lost 2 bases to trimming and J lost 1 base, with 8 bases between them. The CDR3 totals 15 residues. The germline gives CDR1 SGHVS, CDR2 FNYEAQ. CDR3 in DNA: TGTGCCAGCAGCTTAAAAGTAGGGAACACCGGGGAGCTGTTTTTT. Amino acids: CASSLKVGNTGELFF. The full variable domain, with the rest looked up from reference TRBV7-6 and TRBJ2-2, is GAGVSQSPRYKVTKRGQDVALRCDPISGHVSLYWYRQALGQGPEFLTYFNYEAQQDKSGLPNDRFSAERPEGSISTLTIQRTEQRDSAMYRCASSLKVGNTGELFFGEGSRLTVL.

The J gene is TRBJ1-1, the V gene TRBV11-1; no clear D. Germline V CDR1 and CDR2: SGHAT, FQDESV (reference sequence). V was clipped by 1 base and J by 1 base, with 19 bases between them. CDR3 length equals 18 residues. In DNA, the CDR3 is TGTGCCAGCAGCTTAGGTCTCACCCTCTTGGGGAGGAACACTGAAGCTTTCTTT. It specifies CASSLGLTLLGRNTEAFF. Variable domain in full (rest from reference TRBV11-1 and TRBJ1-1): EAEVAQSPRYKITEKSQAVAFWCDPISGHATLYWYRQILGQGPELLVQFQDESVVDDSQLPKDRFSAERLKGVDSTLKIQPAELGDSAMYLCASSLGLTLLGRNTEAFFGQGTRLTVV.

This clonotype has ten or more counts. The chain combines TRBV7-9 with TRBJ1-6; weak D call: TRBD1 (5 bases). The V end lost 0 bases, the J end lost 6 bases, and 12 bases lay between the germline ends. Germline loops: CDR1 SEHNR, CDR2 FQNEAQ (reference sequence). This CDR3 has 16 residues. The CDR3 loop is CASSLAGTRANSPLHF. As DNA, the CDR3 is TGTGCCAGCAGCTTAGCGGGGACGCGGGCTAATTCACCCCTCCACTTT.

This sequence joins TRBV29-1 and TRBJ2-1; D is uncertain. The V gene lost 4 bases and the J gene lost 2 bases, with 12 bases spanning the gap. Germline loops: CDR1 SQVTM, CDR2 ANQGSEA. This CDR3 has 14 residues. The CDR3 loop reads CSVVLGNTYNEQFF. The CDR3, as DNA: TGCAGCGTTGTTCTGGGGAATACCTACAATGAGCAGTTCTTC.

This clonotype has just a few counts. The CDR3 bases are TGTGCCAGCAGCCACGATAGACAGGGGGCTTGCTACGAGCAGTACGTC. Encoded protein: CASSHDRQGACYEQYV. This sequence joins TRBV14 and TRBJ2-7; 10 nucleotides line up with TRBD1. There are 16 residues in the CDR3. CDR1 is SGHDN and CDR2 is FVKESK in the germline V gene. Germline trimming cut 3 bases from V and 3 bases from J; bases unmatched to any gene: 8.

This clonotype is termed medium-sized. This chain links TRBV7-6 with TRBJ2-1; maybe TRBD1 (5 bases). Trimming removed 2 bases from V and 9 bases from J, with 11 bases in between. Per germline, CDR1 SGHVS and CDR2 FNYEAQ. This CDR3 contains 13 residues. The CDR3 reads CASSLSGRVEQFF. CDR3 nucleotides: TGTGCCAGCAGCTTATCTGGCAGGGTTGAGCAGTTCTTC.

The CDR3 bases are TGTGCCAGCAGACTAGCGGGAGACTACGAGCAGTACGTC. Protein: CASRLAGDYEQYV. The gene calls are TRBV6-6 and TRBJ2-7; 11 bases match TRBD2. Per germline, CDR1 MNHNY and CDR2 SVGAGI (reference sequence). CDR3 length: 13 residues. Trimming removed 6 bases from V and 3 bases from J; junction bases left unmatched: 1.

This clonotype was found many times. This sequence joins TRBV7-2 and TRBJ1-5; TRBD1 matches 8 bases. Germline CDR1 reads SGHTA; CDR2 reads FQGNSA. The CDR3 is made up of 16 amino acids. The ends lost 5 bases at V and 2 bases at J; junction bases unmatched: 8. The CDR3 sequence is CASSPGQGRGNQPQHF. The CDR3 DNA reads TGTGCCAGCAGCCCCGGACAGGGTCGTGGCAATCAGCCCCAGCATTTT.

The chain couples TRBV18 to TRBJ1-2; 8 positions agree with TRBD1. The CDR3 is 16 amino acids. J was trimmed by 4 bases and V by 4 bases; bases with no gene match: 11. The V gene's germline CDR1 is KGHSH and CDR2 LQKENI. CDR3 coding DNA: TGTGCCAGCTCACGCGGACAGGGAGACGTCTCCTATGGCTACACCTTC. Its protein is CASSRGQGDVSYGYTF.

This clonotype has at least ten counts. V gene TRBV19 combines with J gene TRBJ2-2; TRBD2 is a possible D gene (5 bases). V shed 5 bases and J shed 4 bases, with 8 bases lying between them. The CDR3 is 13 residues long. Germline values: CDR1 LNHDA, CDR2 SQIVND (reference sequence). In DNA form, the CDR3 reads TGTGCCAGTAGTCCGGGGTTCACCGGGGAGCTGTTTTTT. Its translation: CASSPGFTGELFF. Together with reference TRBV19 and TRBJ2-2, the CDR3 gives the full variable domain: DGGITQSPKYLFRKEGQNVTLSCEQNLNHDAMYWYRQDPGQGLRLIYYSQIVNDFQKGDIAEGYSVSREKKESFPLTVTSAQKNPTAFYLCASSPGFTGELFFGEGSRLTVL.

Comment on this clonotype: A much bigger clone sits one base away, suggesting this may be a read error. The J gene is TRBJ2-1, the V gene TRBV5-1; D not certain. The CDR3 length is 13 residues. The V gene's germline CDR1 is SGHRS and CDR2 YFSETQ. The CDR3 nucleotides are TGCGCCAGCAACTTGGTTCTGCTGGGTGAGCAGTTCTTC. As protein: CASNLVLLGEQFF.

V and J are TRBV6-2 or TRBV6-3 and TRBJ2-5; D is perhaps TRBD1 or TRBD2 (5 bases each). The CDR3 has 14 residues. V lost 0 bases to trimming and J lost 2 bases, with 7 bases between them. Per the germline V gene, CDR1 is MNHEY and CDR2 is SVGEGT. This CDR3 is CASSYSGGQETQYF. The CDR3 bases are TGTGCCAGCAGTTACTCTGGGGGACAAGAGACCCAGTACTTC.

In this sample, this clonotype turned up many times. The chain is built from TRBV12-3 or TRBV12-4 and TRBJ2-1; TRBD2 matches 13 bases. The CDR3 has 15 residues. Trimming removed 5 bases from V and 8 bases from J; junction bases left unmatched: 6. For the CDR3, the DNA is TGTGCCAGCAGTCACAGGACTAGCGGGAGATATGAGCAGTTCTTC. Translated, it gives CASSHRTSGRYEQFF.

This clonotype appeared a few times. The chain is built from TRBV5-1 and TRBJ2-2; no definite D call. With 1 base removed from V and 5 bases from J, the gap between germline ends came to 12 bases. In germline, CDR1 is SGHRS, CDR2 YFSETQ. The CDR3 extends over 15 amino acids. CDR3 nucleotides: TGCGCCAGCAGCTTGAGGACGCAAGATACCGGGGAGCTGTTTTTT. Translated, it gives CASSLRTQDTGELFF.

This clonotype was seen at least ten times. The V call is TRBV7-2, the J call TRBJ1-1, with TRBD1 as a possible D gene (6 bases). The CDR3 runs 13 residues. The germline V gene has CDR1 SGHTA and CDR2 FQGNSA. Between the trimmed V and J ends, which lost 5 bases and 4 bases, there was a span of 11 bases. As DNA, the CDR3 is TGTGCCAGCAGCACGACAGGCGGCACTGAAGCTTTCTTT. Its protein is CASSTTGGTEAFF. The full variable domain, in which reference TRBV7-2 and TRBJ1-1 provide the parts outside the CDR3, is GAGVSQSPSNKVTEKGKDVELRCDPISGHTALYWYRQSLGQGLEFLIYFQGNSAPDKSGLPSDRFSAERTGGSVSTLTIQRTQQEDSAVYLCASSTTGGTEAFFGQGTRLTVV.

In this sample, this clonotype turned up a few times. V and J are TRBV7-9 and TRBJ1-6, with D possibly being TRBD1 (6 bases). V was pared by 5 bases and J by 9 bases, with 17 bases between. CDR1 is SEHNR and CDR2 is FQNEAQ in the germline V gene (reference sequence). This CDR3 has 15 residues. Written as DNA, the CDR3 is TGTGCCAGCAGCCCCACCGGGGGGCGCGGTTCACCCCTCCACTTT. Protein product: CASSPTGGRGSPLHF.